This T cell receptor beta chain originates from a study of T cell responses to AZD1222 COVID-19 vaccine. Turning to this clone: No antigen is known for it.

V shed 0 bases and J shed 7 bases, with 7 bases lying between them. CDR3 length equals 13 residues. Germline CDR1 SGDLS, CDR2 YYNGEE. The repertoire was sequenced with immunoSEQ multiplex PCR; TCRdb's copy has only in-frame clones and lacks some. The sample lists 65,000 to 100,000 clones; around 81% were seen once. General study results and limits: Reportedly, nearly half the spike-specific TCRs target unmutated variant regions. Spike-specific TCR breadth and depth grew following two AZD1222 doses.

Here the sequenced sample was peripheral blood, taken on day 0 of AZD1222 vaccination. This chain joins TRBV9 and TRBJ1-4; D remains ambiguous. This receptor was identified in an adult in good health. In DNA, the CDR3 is TGTGCCAGCAGCGTAGCTCCGGGTGAAAAACTGTTTTTT. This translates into CASSVAPGEKLFF.